The 8 T cell receptor beta chains reported below all come from one sample, sequenced in a study of spatial heterogeneity in lung cancer. TCRdb reprocessed the 5' RACE reads with MiXCR, giving one entry per CDR3 protein. The table records around 50,000 distinct CDR3 sequences, 7.5% to 8% of them present only once. Documented time point: sample taken at primary tumor resection. Material for sequencing was whole RNA from tumor, nontumor lung or frozen PBMC, left unsorted. Specimen: PBMCs, collected at surgery. The origin of the receptors is a female donor with early-stage non-small cell lung cancer.

The V gene is TRBV19, the J gene TRBJ1-4; TRBD1 is a possible D gene (5 bases). V was clipped by 8 bases and J by 0 bases, with 13 bases between them. The CDR3 has 15 amino acids. CDR1 LNHDA and CDR2 SQIVND come from the germline V gene (reference sequence). CDR3 in DNA: TGTGCCAGTGCCTTACAGGAGACAACTAATGAAAAACTGTTTTTT. Translation gives CASALQETTNEKLFF.

This rearrangement joins TRBV5-1 to TRBJ2-3, with D unresolved. The CDR3 loop spans 15 amino acids. CDR1 and CDR2 (germline): SGHRS, YFSETQ. Trimming stripped 2 bases from V and 1 base from J, with 11 bases between. CDR3 sequence: CASSLEDPRTDTQYF. CDR3 DNA: TGCGCCAGCAGCTTAGAGGACCCGCGCACAGATACGCAGTATTTT.

This chain connects TRBV20-1 to TRBJ2-5, with 12 positions matching TRBD2. CDR3 size: 16 residues. J was trimmed by 5 bases and V by 5 bases; bases with no gene match: 12. CDR1 is DFQATT and CDR2 is SNEGSKA in the germline V gene (reference sequence). The CDR3 region is CSAHLPSGGAGETQYF. The DNA for the CDR3 is TGCAGTGCTCACCTCCCTAGCGGGGGGGCGGGGGAGACCCAGTACTTC.

The V call is TRBV20-1, the J call TRBJ1-5, with TRBD1 identical over 9 bases. The V gene end was trimmed by 2 bases and the J gene end by 7 bases; junction bases not matched to a gene: 9. The CDR3 length is 15 residues. Germline lookup yields CDR1 DFQATT and CDR2 SNEGSKA (reference sequence). In DNA form, the CDR3 reads TGCAGTGCTAGAAGGGGACAGGGTTTCGGACAGCCCCAGCATTTT. As protein: CSARRGQGFGQPQHF.

Comments on this clonotype: The junction departs from germline at one end; a sequencing error may be responsible. The rearrangement links TRBV5-1 to TRBJ2-2, with D possibly TRBD2 on 5 matching bases. The CDR3 runs 15 residues. The germline V gene encodes CDR1 SGHRS and CDR2 YFSETQ. Written as DNA, the CDR3 is TGCGCCAGCAGCGCGGCCAATACGAACACCGGGGAACTGTTTTTT. Translation gives CASSAANTNTGELFF.

This clonotype was detected many times. The rearrangement uses TRBV5-6 and TRBJ1-1; possible D gene TRBD1, 5 bases. The CDR3 spans 14 residues. Germline assignment: CDR1 SGHDT and CDR2 YYEEEE. V was clipped by 3 bases and J by 4 bases, with 13 bases between them. CDR3 nucleotides: TGTGCCAGCAGCTATGGGACGATGAGCACTGAAGCTTTCTTT. Translation gives CASSYGTMSTEAFF.

This clonotype appeared many times. The chain couples TRBV12-3 or TRBV12-4 to TRBJ2-1; D possibly uses TRBD1 or TRBD2 (5 bases each). The CDR3 sequence is 15 residues long. Trimming stripped 6 bases from V and 0 bases from J, with 12 bases between. This CDR3 reads CASRGRGSSYNEQFF. For the CDR3, the DNA is TGTGCCAGCAGGGGGCGAGGGAGCTCCTACAATGAGCAGTTCTTC.

The chain is built from TRBV6-5 and TRBJ1-1; 10 bases fit TRBD1. This CDR3 is 17 amino acids long. V dropped 8 bases and J dropped 1; count of bases not matched to a gene: 13. Germline lookup yields CDR1 MNHEY and CDR2 SVGAGI. The DNA for the CDR3 is TGTGCCAGCGCATTGGGACAGGGGATCACACCGAACACTGAAGCTTTCTTT. This encodes CASALGQGITPNTEAFF.